This T cell receptor beta chain was captured by sequencing in a study of T cell repertoires in cytomegalovirus infection. TCRdb re-derived calls from the reads in MiXCR, one entry per CDR3 protein. Here the sample spans approximately 500,000 distinct CDR3 sequences, less than 30% being singletons. This CDR3 is built from 13 residues. Germline V CDR1 and CDR2: SGHTA, FQGNSA. Trimming removed 4 bases at V and 7 bases at J, with 14 bases between. This clonotype was observed a handful of times. This TCR was sampled from a human donor in good health (CMV status not recorded). Some clones in this sample may be carry-over from other donors' samples. Sequenced sample: PBMCs. The chain employs TRBV7-2 and TRBJ2-7; possibly TRBD1 or TRBD2 for D (7 bases each). DNA for the CDR3: TGTGCCAGCAGCTGGACAGGCGGGAGAGAGCAGTACTTC. Translation gives CASSWTGGREQYF.